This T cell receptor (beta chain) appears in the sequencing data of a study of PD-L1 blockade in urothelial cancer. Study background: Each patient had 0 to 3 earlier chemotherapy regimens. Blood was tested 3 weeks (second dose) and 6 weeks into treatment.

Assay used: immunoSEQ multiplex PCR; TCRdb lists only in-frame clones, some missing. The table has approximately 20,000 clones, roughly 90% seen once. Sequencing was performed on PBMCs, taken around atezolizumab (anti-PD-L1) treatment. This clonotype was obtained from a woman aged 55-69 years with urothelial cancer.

The CDR3 nucleotides are TGCGCCAGCAGTGTGGGATCGCCGAGGGTACTCTACGAGCAGTACTTC. It specifies CASSVGSPRVLYEQYF. The chain couples TRBV10-1 to TRBJ2-5, with D perhaps TRBD2 (5 bases). The better agreement between TRBJ2-7 and the DNA end casts doubt on the J call. Per germline, CDR1 WNHNN and CDR2 SYGVQD (reference sequence). This CDR3 is 16 amino acids long.